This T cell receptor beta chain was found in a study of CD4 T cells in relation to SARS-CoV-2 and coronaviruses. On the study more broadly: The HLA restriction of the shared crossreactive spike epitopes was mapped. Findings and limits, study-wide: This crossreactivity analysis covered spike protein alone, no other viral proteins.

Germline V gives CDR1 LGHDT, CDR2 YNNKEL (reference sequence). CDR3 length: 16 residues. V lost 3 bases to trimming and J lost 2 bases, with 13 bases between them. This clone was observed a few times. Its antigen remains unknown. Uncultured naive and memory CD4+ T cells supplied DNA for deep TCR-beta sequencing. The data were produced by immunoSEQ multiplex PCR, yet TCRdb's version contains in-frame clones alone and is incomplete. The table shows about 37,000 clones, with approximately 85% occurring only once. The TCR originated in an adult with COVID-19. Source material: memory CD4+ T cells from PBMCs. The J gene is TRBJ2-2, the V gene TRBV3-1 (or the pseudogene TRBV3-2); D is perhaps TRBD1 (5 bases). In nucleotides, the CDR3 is TGTGCCAGCAGCCACATGAGAAGGGGAAACACCGGGGAGCTGTTTTTT. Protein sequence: CASSHMRRGNTGELFF.